This entry lists 4 T cell receptor gamma chains sequenced from one sample in a study of gamma-delta chains in newborns, infants, children. TCRdb re-called the reads through CATT. The sample has some 1,400 gamma-chain clones, 3% to 4% seen once; the top ten hold about 35%. Sequencing input: blood. All receptors come from a child who was a newborn, infant or young child, either healthy, febrile or measles-vaccinated (not recorded which).

This clone is classed as medium-sized. A read error is likely here: a far larger clone is one base away. Different DNA sequences within this sample yield the same CDR3. The genes are TRGV9 and TRGJP. The CDR3 spans 16 residues. Germline V gene sequence: CDR1 GITISATS, CDR2 ISYDGTV (reference sequence). CDR3 in amino acids: CALWEVQELGKKIEVF. Written as DNA, the CDR3 is TGTGCCTTGTGGGAGGTGCAAGAGTTGGGCAAAAAAATCGAGGTATTT.

This clone was detected only a few times. A much larger clone lies a single base off, so this may be a read error. CDR3 protein: CALWKLGKKIKVF. In DNA form, the CDR3 reads TGTGCCTTGTGGAAGTTGGGCAAAAAAATCAAGGTATTT. V is TRGV9 and J is TRGJP. Germline trimming cut 6 bases from V and 8 bases from J; bases unmatched to any gene: 1. Germline V CDR1 and CDR2: GITISATS, ISYDGTV (reference sequence). The CDR3 consists of 13 residues.

On this clone: A read error is the likely source, as a far larger clone sits one nucleotide away. This rearrangement joins TRGV9 to TRGJP. This CDR3 is built from 15 residues. CDR1 is GITISATS and CDR2 is ISYDGTV in the germline V gene (reference sequence). The DNA of the CDR3 is TGTGCCTTGTGGGAGCAAGAGTTGGGCAAAAAAATCGAGGTATTT. Translation gives CALWEQELGKKIEVF.

This clone has only a few counts. A read error may account for a junction end that differs from germline. This chain uses TRGV9 with TRGJ1 or TRGJ2. The CDR3 is 15 residues long. CDR1 and CDR2 from the germline V gene are GITISATS and ISYDGTV (reference sequence). The CDR3 is CTLWEVRGNYYKKLF. The CDR3 DNA reads as TGTACCTTGTGGGAGGTGCGGGGAAATTATTATAAGAAACTCTTT.